The clone carrying this TCR beta chain was seen a handful of times. As yet, its antigen is unknown. This entry belongs to a study of cytomegalovirus exposure and HLA in healthy donors. Study details: The study placed over 65% of its approximately 360 genotyped donors in the Caucasian-associated ancestry cluster.

Vbeta (60) and Jbeta (13) primers were used in the PCR. Per the study methods: As a later analysis found, there were tens of millions of unique TCR beta chains, of which roughly 11 million were shared. Only in-frame clones appear in the TCRdb table, and some are missing; sequencing was by immunoSEQ multiplex PCR. V and J calls plus clone size are reproduced from that table; the DNA served to infer D and trimming. This sample has fewer than 120,000 clones, with over 65% found just once. There are 14 residues in the CDR3. Germline V gene sequence: CDR1 SGHTA, CDR2 FQGNSA. The J segment lost 4 bases and the V segment lost 2 bases, leaving 0 bases of the junction unmatched. Notes on the study in general: Of the V segments, some could not be distinguished, including TRBV6-2 and TRBV6-3, and were excluded. When analyzed later, a missense DCLRE1C variant was found to be linked to TCR beta V- and J-gene trimming.

Sequenced: PBMCs. This chain uses TRBV7-2 with TRBJ2-1, with 9 nucleotides matching TRBD2. The receptor was isolated from a man aged 25 to 40 in good health and CMV-seropositive. The CDR3 region is CASSLLAGYNEQFF. In DNA form, the CDR3 reads TGTGCCAGCAGCTTACTAGCGGGGTACAATGAGCAGTTCTTC.